The TCR beta chain under discussion was sequenced for a study of blood T cell repertoires in COVID-19. Overall study: T cells, B-cell-depleted T cells, or PBMCs provided the cDNA or gDNA that served as material.

As processed by the authors: Reference gene primer amplification yielded estimated nucleated cell counts. Clones were read by immunoSEQ multiplex PCR, and TCRdb kept only the in-frame ones, dropping some. D and trimming come from the DNA, and the V and J calls and clone size come from that table. Of 390,000 or so clones listed, 83% are singletons. Trimming removed 5 bases at V and 10 bases at J, with 17 bases between. Per germline, CDR1 MNHEY and CDR2 SVGEGT. The CDR3 runs to 14 residues. The source of this sequence is a woman between 50 and 59 years old who had recovered from COVID-19. The V gene is TRBV6-2 or TRBV6-3, the J gene TRBJ1-4; D might be TRBD1 (5 bases). The material sequenced was PBMCs or T cells enriched from blood (not recorded which). The CDR3 region is CASSRAAGGGKLFF. For the CDR3, the DNA is TGTGCCAGCAGTAGGGCCGCCGGGGGAGGAAAACTGTTTTTT.